This passage covers 18 T cell receptor beta chains from one sample sequenced in a study of cytomegalovirus exposure and HLA in healthy donors. PCR was performed using 60 Vbeta and 13 Jbeta primers. Clones were read by immunoSEQ multiplex PCR, and TCRdb kept only the in-frame ones, dropping some. The table includes roughly 200,000 clones, 65% to 80% detected once. The specimen was PBMCs. The receptors derive from a woman between 35 and 50 years old in good health and CMV-seronegative.

This sequence joins TRBV30 and TRBJ1-6, with 8 positions matching TRBD1. The CDR3 contains 15 residues. Trimming at V came to 4 bases and at J to 9 bases, leaving 11 bases not matched to a gene. Per the germline V gene, CDR1 is GTSNPN and CDR2 is SVGIG (reference sequence). CDR3 protein: CAWKFQGADGSPLHF. The CDR3 coding sequence is TGTGCCTGGAAATTCCAGGGGGCGGATGGTTCACCCCTCCACTTT.

This clone was detected once. V gene TRBV6-1 combines with J gene TRBJ2-1, with TRBD2 identical over 10 bases. This CDR3 region has 17 residues. Germline V gene sequence: CDR1 MNHNS, CDR2 SASEGT. V shed 4 bases and J 8 bases; nucleotides not matched to a gene: 14. Here the CDR3 DNA reads TGTGCCAGCAGTGCCACCTCACTTAGCGGGGGGTCACATGAGCAGTTCTTC. Translated, it gives CASSATSLSGGSHEQFF.

The chain links TRBV2 to TRBJ2-1, with 7 bases matching TRBD2. Germline V lookup: CDR1 SNHLY, CDR2 FYNNEI. CDR3 length: 14 amino acids. Germline trimming cut 7 bases from V and 12 bases from J; bases unmatched to any gene: 15. The CDR3 coding sequence is TGTGCCAGCAACCCTCCGGAAGGGAGGGCAGGGCAGTTCTTC. It specifies CASNPPEGRAGQFF. Full variable domain (missing parts from reference TRBV2 and TRBJ2-1): EPEVTQTPSHQVTQMGQEVILRCVPISNHLYFYWYRQILGQKVEFLVSFYNNEISEKSEIFDDQFSVERPDGSNFTLKIRSTKLEDSAMYFCASNPPEGRAGQFFGPGTRLTVL.

The chain has TRBV9 and TRBJ1-1; D not certain. Trimming cost V 4 bases and J 11 bases, with 15 bases left between them. CDR3 length equals 12 residues. The germline V gene has CDR1 SGDLS and CDR2 YYNGEE. CDR3: CASSRGEGYAFF. In DNA form, the CDR3 reads TGTGCCAGCAGCCGCGGCGAGGGCTACGCTTTCTTT.

The chain carries TRBV27 and TRBJ1-2; a possible D gene is TRBD1 (5 bases). Between the trimmed V and J ends, which lost 2 bases and 10 bases, there was a span of 11 bases. Germline-derived CDR1 and CDR2 are MNHEY and SMNVEV (reference sequence). The CDR3 covers 12 residues. This CDR3 is CASSLMGDSYTF. CDR3 coding DNA: TGTGCCAGCAGTTTAATGGGGGACTCCTACACCTTC.

The chain links TRBV6-5 to TRBJ1-1; D might be TRBD1 (6 bases). The CDR3 has 13 amino acids. The germline gives CDR1 MNHEY, CDR2 SVGAGI. Trimming took 10 bases from V and 3 from J, leaving 15 bases between them. CDR3 in DNA: TGTGCCACATGGCCACAGGGCGACACTGAAGCTTTCTTT. As protein: CATWPQGDTEAFF.

CDR3 sequence: CASSLAGGQGSYNEQFF. The CDR3, as DNA: TGTGCCAGCAGCTTGGCCGGGGGACAGGGCTCCTACAATGAGCAGTTCTTC. This chain joins TRBV5-4 and TRBJ2-1; 9 bases are shared with TRBD1. Trimming at V came to 0 bases and at J to 0 bases, leaving 4 bases not matched to a gene. CDR1 and CDR2 (germline): SGHNT, YYREEE (reference sequence). CDR3 size: 17 residues.

The CDR3 here is CAGKPELGPLYGYTF. CDR3 bases: TGTGCCGGCAAACCCGAACTAGGCCCCCTATATGGCTACACCTTC. The chain links TRBV6-6 to TRBJ1-2; no clear D gene. V was clipped by 11 bases and J by 5 bases, with 24 bases between them. This CDR3 is built from 15 residues. Germline loops: CDR1 MNHNY, CDR2 SVGAGI (reference sequence).

The rearrangement joins TRBV9 to TRBJ1-2; 7 bases line up with TRBD1. Trimming took 3 bases from V and 4 from J; bases not matched to a gene: 6. Germline CDR1 reads SGDLS; CDR2 reads YYNGEE. The CDR3 totals 14 residues. The CDR3 region has the DNA TGTGCCAGCAGCGCGGACAGGACAACCTATGGCTACACCTTC. Translating it yields CASSADRTTYGYTF. Filled out from reference TRBV9 and TRBJ1-2, the complete variable domain reads DSGVTQTPKHLITATGQRVTLRCSPRSGDLSVYWYQQSLDQGLQFLIQYYNGEERAKGNILERFSAQQFPDLHSELNLSSLELGDSALYFCASSADRTTYGYTFGSGTRLTVV.

The rearrangement links TRBV28 to TRBJ1-5; the D gene is possibly TRBD1 (5 bases). The ends were cut back, 0 bases at V and 7 bases at J, with 13 bases in the middle. There are 15 residues in the CDR3. The germline CDR1 and CDR2 sequences are MDHEN and SYDVKM. The CDR3 nucleotides read TGTGCCAGCAGTTTATGGGGGGGGACGGTCCAGCCCCAGCATTTT. The encoded protein is CASSLWGGTVQPQHF.

This clone was seen a handful of times. The chain's CDR3 is CASSFPGQGTETQYF. The CDR3 DNA sequence: TGTGCCAGCAGCTTTCCGGGACAGGGAACCGAGACCCAGTACTTC. This chain connects TRBV7-9 to TRBJ2-5, with TRBD1 identical over 9 bases. V was clipped by 3 bases and J by 5 bases; unmatched bases: 7. Germline loops: CDR1 SEHNR, CDR2 FQNEAQ (reference sequence). This CDR3 has 15 residues.

This clone was seen a few times. The genes are TRBV29-1 and TRBJ1-5, with a weak D call TRBD1 (5 bases). Trimming removed 6 bases at V and 5 bases at J, with 14 bases between. CDR3 size: 13 residues. From germline, CDR1 is SQVTM and CDR2 ANQGSEA. The CDR3 DNA reads TGCAGCGTGGGGGGGTTAGGTGATCAGCCCCAGCATTTT. It translates to CSVGGLGDQPQHF. The variable domain in full, completed from reference TRBV29-1 and TRBJ1-5, reads SAVISQKPSRDICQRGTSLTIQCQVDSQVTMMFWYRQQPGQSLTLIATANQGSEATYESGFVIDKFPISRPNLTFSTLTVSNMSPEDSSIYLCSVGGLGDQPQHFGDGTRLSIL.

The chain joins TRBV12-5 to TRBJ1-2, with D unclear. CDR3 length: 11 residues. The V gene's germline CDR1 is LGHNT and CDR2 FRNRAP. With 5 bases removed from V and 6 bases from J, the gap between germline ends came to 7 bases. Here the CDR3 reads CASGPSHGYTF. CDR3 nucleotides: TGTGCTAGTGGTCCCTCTCATGGCTACACCTTC.

This clone was seen a single time. This sequence joins TRBV7-8 and TRBJ2-1; TRBD2 might be the D (6 bases). CDR3 length: 15 amino acids. The germline V gene encodes CDR1 SGHVS and CDR2 FQNEAQ. The V gene lost 5 bases and the J gene lost 4 bases, with 15 bases spanning the gap. The CDR3 region has the DNA TGTGCCAGCAGCCCCTCGGGCGGGATATACAATGAGCAGTTCTTC. Protein: CASSPSGGIYNEQFF.

The chain couples TRBV9 to TRBJ1-4; D is ambiguous. The CDR3 has 14 residues. Per the germline V gene, CDR1 is SGDLS and CDR2 is YYNGEE. V lost 2 bases and J lost 7, with 12 bases in between. CDR3 amino acids: CASSVGVLGEKLFF. The CDR3 bases are TGTGCCAGCAGCGTCGGGGTTTTAGGTGAAAAACTGTTTTTT.

For the CDR3, the DNA is TGCGCCAGCAGATCGGAACTAGCGGGGAGGTACGAGCAGTACTTC. Protein sequence: CASRSELAGRYEQYF. The V and J genes are TRBV5-1 and TRBJ2-7; TRBD2 agrees at 10 bases. Germline CDR1 and CDR2: SGHRS and YFSETQ. V dropped 5 bases and J dropped 4; count of bases not matched to a gene: 9. The CDR3 has 15 residues. Variable domain in full (rest from reference TRBV5-1 and TRBJ2-7): KAGVTQTPRYLIKTRGQQVTLSCSPISGHRSVSWYQQTPGQGLQFLFEYFSETQRNKGNFPGRFSGRQFSNSRSEMNVSTLELGDSALYLCASRSELAGRYEQYFGPGTRLTVT.

The genes are TRBV5-4 and TRBJ1-1; D remains unclear. V shed 0 bases and J shed 3 bases, with 9 bases lying between them. The CDR3 is 14 amino acids. Germline CDR1 reads SGHNT; CDR2 reads YYREEE (reference sequence). The CDR3 spells CASSLAGLYTEAFF. For the CDR3, the DNA is TGTGCCAGCAGCTTGGCAGGACTTTACACTGAAGCTTTCTTT. The whole variable domain, filled in from reference TRBV5-4 and TRBJ1-1, reads ETGVTQSPTHLIKTRGQQVTLRCSSQSGHNTVSWYQQALGQGPQFIFQYYREEENGRGNFPPRFSGLQFPNYSSELNVNALELDDSALYLCASSLAGLYTEAFFGQGTRLTVV.

This clone was seen only a few times. V is TRBV5-6 and J is TRBJ2-1; D unclear. This CDR3 spans 11 amino acids. Trimming stripped 2 bases from V and 9 bases from J, with 6 bases between. Germline lookup yields CDR1 SGHDT and CDR2 YYEEEE. The CDR3, as DNA: TGTGCCAGCAGCTTAAATATTGAGCAGTTCTTC. Encoded protein: CASSLNIEQFF.